This TCR beta chain came from a study of blood T cell repertoires in COVID-19. Germline values: CDR1 SNHLY, CDR2 FYNNEI. The CDR3 spans 16 residues. Trimming left V 3 bases short and J 4 bases short, with 16 bases between. Methods used by the authors: Scientists estimated how many nucleated cells there were by amplifying reference gene primers. Repertoires were generated with immunoSEQ multiplex PCR, while TCRdb's copy carries only in-frame clones and drops some. The DNA was the basis for D and trimming; V, J and clone size are from that table. Of about 300,000 clones listed, approximately 84% are singletons. Enrolled through a virtual design, the participants were between roughly 18 and 90 years of age and came from approximately 25 US areas.

The receptor was isolated from a man aged 30 to 45 who had recovered from COVID-19. V and J are TRBV2 and TRBJ1-3; D gene ambiguous. Sequenced material: PBMCs or T cells enriched from blood (not recorded which). CDR3 DNA sequence: TGTGCCAGCAGTGAGTCTGCGAGGGTCACGGGAAACACCATATATTTT. This encodes CASSESARVTGNTIYF.